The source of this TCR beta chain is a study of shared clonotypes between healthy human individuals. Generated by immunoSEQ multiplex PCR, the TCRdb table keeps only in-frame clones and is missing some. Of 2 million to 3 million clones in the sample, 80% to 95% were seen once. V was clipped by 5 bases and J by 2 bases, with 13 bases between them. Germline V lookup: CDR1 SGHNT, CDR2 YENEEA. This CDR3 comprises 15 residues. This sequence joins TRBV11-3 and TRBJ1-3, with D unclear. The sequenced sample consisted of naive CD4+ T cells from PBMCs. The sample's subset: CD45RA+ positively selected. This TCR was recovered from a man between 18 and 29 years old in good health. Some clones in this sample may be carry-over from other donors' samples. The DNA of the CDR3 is TGTGCCAGCAGCCCTGGAGGGCGGACTGGAAACACCATATATTTT. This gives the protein CASSPGGRTGNTIYF.